This T cell receptor (beta chain) was observed in a study of blood T cell repertoires in COVID-19. About the research overall: Acute-phase and convalescent COVID-19 samples originated in the United States, Italy and Spain. Sample material is recorded as cDNA or gDNA derived from T cells, B-cell-depleted T cells, or PBMCs.

CDR3 length: 15 residues. V dropped 4 bases and J dropped 7; count of bases not matched to a gene: 5. From germline, CDR1 is MRHNA and CDR2 SNTAGT. Methods used by the authors: Counts of nucleated cells, estimated from reference gene primer amplification, were obtained. Assay: immunoSEQ multiplex PCR; the TCRdb copy retains only in-frame clones and omits some. V and J calls and clone size are given by that table; D and trimming were obtained from the DNA. The data hold about 280,000 clones, with roughly 85% observed a single time. The sample comprised peripheral blood. This sequence was found in a man aged 45-65 years with active or convalescent COVID-19. This chain links TRBV6-4 with TRBJ1-6; TRBD1 agrees at 9 bases. The CDR3 reads CASSALGQGNSPLHF. The CDR3 nucleotides are TGTGCCAGCAGTGCCTTGGGACAGGGAAATTCACCCCTCCACTTT.